This T cell receptor (beta chain) was obtained from a study of OX40 agonist ivuxolimab in advanced cancers. Study details: Among those enrolled, mean age was roughly 62 years (range roughly 23 to 85) and 82.7% were male. The eligibility criteria allowed prior anti-PD-1, anti-PD-L1 or anti-CTLA-4 therapy, and 40% had some.

The V gene lost 0 bases and the J gene lost 7 bases, with 7 bases spanning the gap. The CDR3 totals 13 residues. Per the germline V gene, CDR1 is SGHNT and CDR2 is YYREEE (reference sequence). The assay was immunoSEQ multiplex PCR, and TCRdb's table has in-frame clones only and misses some. The table records tens of thousands of clones, 80% to 90% of them present only once. This chain connects TRBV5-4 to TRBJ2-2, with D uncertain. The sample consisted of CD4+ or CD8+ T cells sorted from blood, taken in a trial of the OX40 agonist ivuxolimab. This clonotype was obtained from an adult with an advanced solid tumor such as melanoma, head and neck, liver or kidney cancer. The CDR3, as DNA: TGTGCCAGCAGCTTGGGTGGTATCGGGGAGCTGTTTTTT. Amino acids: CASSLGGIGELFF.